This TCR beta chain appears in the sequencing data of a study of CD8 T cells in ankylosing spondylitis. This CDR3 is built from 14 residues. From germline, CDR1 is SEHNR and CDR2 FQNEAQ (reference sequence). Each CDR3 protein gets one entry after TCRdb re-called the 5' RACE reads with MiXCR. The sample has about 130,000 distinct CDR3 sequences, 9.5% to 12% seen once. General observations from the study: Fewer than 10 highly homologous variants formed a TCR beta motif that appeared characteristic of ankylosing spondylitis blood.

By frequency in the sample, this clonotype is medium-sized (0.01 to 0.1%). Its specificity is not known. A junction end diverges from the germline sequence, so it may reflect a read error. The sequence was obtained from a female donor with ankylosing spondylitis or in good health (not recorded which). The genes are TRBV7-9 and TRBJ1-1, with no clear D. Sample: blood, either unsorted or a sorted T cell fraction (not recorded which). For the CDR3, the DNA is TGTGCCAGCAGCTTATCCGGAGGGAACACTGAATCTTTCTTT. It codes for CASSLSGGNTESFF.